This T cell receptor beta chain stems from a study of cytomegalovirus exposure and HLA in healthy donors. The study's findings and limits: Within the data, a cluster of highly shared sequence variants was likely a sequencing artifact. Reports indicated that the classifier achieved high specificity and sensitivity in diagnosing cytomegalovirus status.

This PCR relied on a set of 60 Vbeta primers and 13 Jbeta primers. The table came from immunoSEQ multiplex PCR; TCRdb's copy has only in-frame clones and leaves some out. The repertoire has approximately 170,000 clones, 68% of them found once; the top ten carry 2.5% to 3.5%. The V gene's germline CDR1 is MNHEY and CDR2 SMNVEV (reference sequence). This CDR3 is built from 16 residues. The V gene lost 3 bases and the J gene lost 6 bases, with 21 bases spanning the gap. As for this clone: Its cognate antigen is unknown.

Sequences were obtained from PBMCs. V usage is TRBV27 and J usage is TRBJ2-7; D possibly corresponds to TRBD2 (7 bases). The TCR was taken from a woman aged 40-49 years in good health and CMV-seropositive. CDR3 DNA: TGTGCCAGCAGTTTTAGTTTAGGTGGGGGGGCTGGCGAGCAGTACTTC. It specifies CASSFSLGGGAGEQYF.